This T cell receptor beta chain derives from a study of OX40 agonist ivuxolimab in advanced cancers. With regard to the full study: Ivuxolimab was an agonistic, fully human IgG2 monoclonal antibody directed against OX40 (CD134), a costimulatory receptor. Intravenous ivuxolimab was administered to patients every 2 weeks at six dose levels: 0.01, 0.1, 0.3, 1.5, 3 and 10 mg/kg. Of the 50 to 55 dose-escalation patients, hepatocellular carcinoma was present in around 20, melanoma in roughly 15, renal cell carcinoma in 9 and head and neck cancer in 9. In the dose-escalation cohort, 82.7% of patients were male, and the mean age was around 60 years, with a range of roughly 20 to 80. Prior anti-PD-1, anti-PD-L1 or anti-CTLA-4 therapy was permitted, and checkpoint inhibitors had been received by around 39% of dose-escalation patients. Three dose-escalation patients achieved partial responses, one with hepatocellular carcinoma and two with cutaneous melanoma. Peripheral TCRbeta sequencing was intended to test whether TCR sequence diversity was altered and clonal T-cell expansion was caused by ivuxolimab. The monotherapy dose-escalation portion (N ≈ 50 patients) of the phase I ivuxolimab trial is reported in the paper.

Summary of the overall study and its limitations: After ivuxolimab, expanded clones were on average more numerous among CD8+ T cells than among CD4+ T cells. Low levels of normalized T-cell clonal expansion were also shown by some nonresponding patients. The antigen specificity of the peripheral T cells that underwent clonal expansion was not determined. In the 0.1-3.0 mg/kg groups, partial responders had among the lowest normalized peripheral clonal expansion, particularly in CD8+ T cells. Clonal expansion of both CD4+ and CD8+ blood T cells was observed from baseline to week 6 at doses 0.1 to 3.0 mg/kg.

As to this clone: This clone's antigen is unknown. No much larger clone exists at a distance of one base, and base qualities are not known.

Patients with a history of autoimmune disease or receiving systemic immunosuppression were excluded from the trial. Peripheral blood for TCR sequencing was drawn from every dose cohort at baseline, at cycle 4 day 1 and at cycle 7 day 1. The samples were drawn from a first-in-human, open-label, multicenter phase I dose-escalation trial of ivuxolimab. Adults with locally advanced or metastatic head and neck squamous cell, hepatocellular, melanoma or renal cell carcinoma were enrolled in the trial. Before TCR sequencing, CD4+ T cells and CD8+ T cells from peripheral blood were sorted into separate populations. The CDR3 starts with the cysteine, ends with the phenylalanine, and has 14 residues. The entry retains the CDR3 DNA only, 42 bases that are in frame from base 1. Relative to germline, V is missing 6 bases and J is missing 7 bases, with 12 bases of the junction outside any gene match. Per the germline V gene, SGHRS is the CDR1 and YFSETQ is the CDR2.

Genomic DNA was extracted from sorted cells for sequencing of the TCRbeta CDR3 region. The immunoSEQ Assay was used for sequencing of TCRbeta CDR3 regions. TCRdb took this table from immuneACCESS and kept in-frame rearrangements with V and J called. Such tables lack part of the clones; where checked against another copy, unresolved V genes explain under half of the gap, and the rest is unexplained. In this sample the table shows approximately 70,000 clones, about four fifths of which occur a single time. The ten largest clonotypes hold 7.9% of the sample. The sequence is built from TRBV5-1 and TRBJ1-2; TRBD1 aligns with 7 central bases. The sequence was collected from an adult with an advanced solid tumor such as melanoma, head and neck, liver or kidney cancer. The sample was CD4+ or CD8+ T cells sorted from blood, taken in a trial of the OX40 agonist ivuxolimab. In nucleotide form, the sequence is TGCGCCAGCACCTCGGGGCCAAGGGGGCTTGGCTACACCTTC. Protein translation: CASTSGPRGLGYTF.